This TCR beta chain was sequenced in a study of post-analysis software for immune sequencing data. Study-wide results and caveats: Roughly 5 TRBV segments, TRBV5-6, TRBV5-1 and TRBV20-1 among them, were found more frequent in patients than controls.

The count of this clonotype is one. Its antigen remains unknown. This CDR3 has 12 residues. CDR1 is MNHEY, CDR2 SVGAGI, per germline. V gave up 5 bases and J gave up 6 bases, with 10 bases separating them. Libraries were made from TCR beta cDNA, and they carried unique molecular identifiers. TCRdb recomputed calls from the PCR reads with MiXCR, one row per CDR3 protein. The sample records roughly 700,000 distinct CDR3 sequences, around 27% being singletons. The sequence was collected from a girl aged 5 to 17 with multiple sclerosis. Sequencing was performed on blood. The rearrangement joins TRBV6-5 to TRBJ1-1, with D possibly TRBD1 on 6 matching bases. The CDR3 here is CASSIGQSEAFF. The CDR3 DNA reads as TGTGCCAGCAGTATCGGACAGTCTGAAGCTTTCTTT.